Listed here is a single T cell receptor (beta chain). Antigen: not known. This sample is drawn from a study of somatic mutations in cytotoxic T cells in rheumatoid arthritis. Overall study findings and caveats: Patients with rheumatoid arthritis, but not healthy controls, had CD8+ clonality that increased with age.

Authors' methods: Rarely, patient CD8+ clones larger than 1% corresponded to published virus-specific TCRB sequences. The table came from immunoSEQ multiplex PCR; TCRdb's copy has only in-frame clones and leaves some out. V, J and clone size reflect that table, while D and trimming were determined from the DNA. The sample contains tens of thousands of clones, roughly 80% of which appear only once. From germline, CDR1 is SGDLS and CDR2 YYNGEE. The V end was cut by 4 bases, the J end by 0 bases, with 20 bases between. This CDR3 is 18 amino acids long. The rearrangement links TRBV9 to TRBJ2-4, with D possibly TRBD1 on 6 matching bases. The receptor's source is an adult with rheumatoid arthritis. Specimen: CD8+ T cells sorted from blood. The CDR3, as DNA: TGTGCCAGCAGCCCCCGATCAGACAGGACTTTAGCCAAAAACATTCAGTACTTC. This encodes CASSPRSDRTLAKNIQYF.